The T cell receptor beta chain under discussion was sequenced for a study of cytomegalovirus exposure and HLA in healthy donors. Turning to the study itself: Findings of an earlier analysis included 117 million unique TCR beta sequences from 200 million or so T cells.

Overall study findings and caveats: Altogether, some 170 TCR beta chains were recorded as cytomegalovirus-associated. Later analysis demonstrated an association between a missense DCLRE1C variant and TCR beta V- and J-gene trimming. In a later analysis, most CMV-associated TCR beta chains appeared HLA-restricted.

This PCR relied on a set of 60 Vbeta primers and 13 Jbeta primers. Using immunoSEQ multiplex PCR, the repertoire was profiled, and TCRdb retains in-frame clones only, with some absent. Counted here are some 170,000 clones, over 75% occurring once; the ten biggest clones make up roughly 5.8%. The length of the CDR3 is 16 residues. V dropped 0 bases and J dropped 6; count of bases not matched to a gene: 6. CDR1 and CDR2 from the germline V gene are LGHNA and YNFKEQ. Worth noting for this clone: Its antigen remains unidentified.

The chain carries TRBV4-2 and TRBJ2-5, with 11 positions matching TRBD2. The sample was PBMCs. The receptor was derived from a man in his forties in good health and CMV-seropositive. Written as DNA, the CDR3 is TGTGCCAGCAGCCAAGATACTAGCGGGAGTTGGAAGACCCAGTACTTC. It specifies CASSQDTSGSWKTQYF.